The entry below describes one T cell receptor beta chain. The antigen is unknown. The sample belongs to a study of T cell responses to AZD1222 COVID-19 vaccine. Study-level findings and limits: The reported proportion of spike-specific TCRs targeting unmutated variant regions was nearly half.

V was trimmed by 0 bases and J by 1 base, leaving 6 bases between them. Per the germline V gene, CDR1 is SGHTA and CDR2 is FQGTGA. This CDR3 comprises 14 residues. Some clones are missing from TCRdb's copy, which holds only in-frame ones; the method was immunoSEQ multiplex PCR. The data show some 130,000 clones, with about nine tenths seen just once and 20% to 25% held by the top ten. The chain joins TRBV7-3 to TRBJ1-1; D is uncertain. The sequence was collected from an adult in good health. The material was peripheral blood, obtained on day 0 of AZD1222 vaccination. The CDR3 DNA reads TGTGCCAGCAGCTTAACAGCGGGGAACACTGAAGCTTTCTTT. Its translation: CASSLTAGNTEAFF.